This TCR beta chain was observed in a study of PD-L1 blockade in urothelial cancer. Turning to the study itself: Prior exposure to chemotherapy in patients amounted to 0 to 3 regimens received. Findings and limits, study-wide: Below-median blood TCR clonality before treatment forecast better survival.

In the case of this clone: Its antigen is still unknown.

Data came from immunoSEQ multiplex PCR; TCRdb stores just in-frame clones and leaves some out. The sample has 35,000 to 45,000 clones, around 83% seen once; the top ten hold about 16%. Patients presented with locally advanced or metastatic urothelial carcinoma. The study collected 1 to 8 samples per patient, pretreatment and on-treatment. This CDR3 contains 16 residues. Germline V gene lookup returns CDR1 SGHRS and CDR2 YFSETQ. V was clipped by 0 bases and J by 1 base, with 13 bases between them. Sequencing used PBMCs, obtained around atezolizumab (anti-PD-L1) treatment. The rearrangement joins TRBV5-1 to TRBJ1-1; weak D call: TRBD1 (5 bases). The receptor's source is a man aged 60-69 years with urothelial cancer. CDR3 sequence reads: CASSLARVLGNTEAFF. As DNA, the CDR3 is TGCGCCAGCAGCTTGGCCAGGGTGCTGGGGAACACTGAAGCTTTCTTT.